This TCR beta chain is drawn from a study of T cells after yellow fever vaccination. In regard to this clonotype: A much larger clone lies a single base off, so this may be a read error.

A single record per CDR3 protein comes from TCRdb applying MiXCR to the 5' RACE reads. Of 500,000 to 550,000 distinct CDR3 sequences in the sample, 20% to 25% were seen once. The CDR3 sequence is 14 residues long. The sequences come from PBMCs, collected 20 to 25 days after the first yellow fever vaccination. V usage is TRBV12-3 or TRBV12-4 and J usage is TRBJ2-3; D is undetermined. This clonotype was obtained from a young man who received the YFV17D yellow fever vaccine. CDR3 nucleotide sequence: TGTGCCAGCAGTTTATTAGGGATCACAGATACGCCGTATTTT. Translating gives CASSLLGITDTPYF.